The sequence of this T cell receptor beta chain was determined in a study of T cell responses to AZD1222 COVID-19 vaccine. Study-level points and caveats: Repertoire collection took place solely once the T cell response had peaked. Just a handful of AZD1222 recipients were seropositive at baseline. Clonal diversity was possibly underestimated, and white British individuals and females predominated among donors. Targeting of unmutated variant regions was reportedly seen in nearly half of spike-specific TCRs.

Germline V gene data show CDR1 as LNHNV and CDR2 as YYDKDF (reference sequence). The CDR3 covers 13 residues. The V and J ends lost 3 bases and 6 bases respectively, with 11 bases between them. Method: immunoSEQ multiplex PCR; TCRdb's copy keeps in-frame clones and lacks some. The data hold roughly 140,000 clones, with under 95% observed a single time. About this clone: Antigen unknown.

The sample here was peripheral blood, taken on day 0 of AZD1222 vaccination. This clonotype was obtained from an adult in good health. V is TRBV15 and J is TRBJ1-1, with D maybe TRBD1 (5 bases). The DNA of the CDR3 is TGTGCCACCAGCAGTGAGGGGTATTCTGAAGCTTTCTTT. Amino acids: CATSSEGYSEAFF. Full variable domain (remainder filled in from reference TRBV15 and TRBJ1-1): DAMVIQNPRYQVTQFGKPVTLSCSQTLNHNVMYWYQQKSSQAPKLLFHYYDKDFNNEADTPDNFQSRRPNTSFCFLDIRSPGLGDTAMYLCATSSEGYSEAFFGQGTRLTVV.